The next 23 T cell receptor beta chains were all read from a single sample in a study of T cells in Graves' hyperthyroidism and ophthalmopathy. Researchers took RNA transcripts and amplified the TCR beta CDR3 regions from them. In the first-round RT-PCR of the TCR CDR3, the HTBI primer set was used. TCRdb re-called the multiplex PCR reads with MiXCR, one entry per CDR3 protein. The sample yields roughly 500,000 distinct CDR3 sequences, approximately 25% seen once. The sequenced sample was blood. Receptors originate from a woman in her thirties with Graves' ophthalmopathy.

The sample holds many counts of this clonotype. The V call is TRBV10-3, the J call TRBJ2-5; no firm D call. V was shortened by 4 bases and J by 0 bases, with 6 bases between the two germline ends. This CDR3 region has 13 residues. Germline V CDR1 and CDR2: ENHRY, SYGVKD. The CDR3 DNA follows: TGTGCCATCAGTGGCAGCGACCAAGAGACCCAGTACTTC. Its protein product is CAISGSDQETQYF.

This clonotype was detected only a few times. CDR3 loop: CASSVTAYTGELFF. CDR3 DNA: TGTGCCAGTAGTGTCACAGCTTACACCGGGGAGCTGTTTTTT. This sequence joins TRBV19 and TRBJ2-2, with unresolved D. The CDR3 length is 14 residues. Trimming removed 5 bases from V and 3 bases from J, with 10 bases in between. Germline CDR1 is LNHDA and CDR2 is SQIVND (reference sequence).

This clonotype turned up a few times. The rearrangement uses TRBV12-3 or TRBV12-4 and TRBJ1-6; no definite D call. The germline V and J ends were trimmed by 1 base and 9 bases, with 7 bases remaining between them. The CDR3 has 13 residues. The CDR3 loop reads CASSLEIASPLHF. The CDR3 coding sequence is TGTGCCAGCAGTTTAGAGATAGCTTCACCCCTCCACTTT.

In its sample, this clonotype was seen many times. The chain links TRBV12-3 or TRBV12-4 to TRBJ2-7; 13 positions match TRBD2. This CDR3 has 15 residues. After removal of 6 bases from V and 3 bases from J, the junction contained 5 bases not matched to a gene. As DNA, the CDR3 is TGTGCCAGCAGCACTAGCGGGGGGGCTATCTACGAGCAGTACTTC. Its translation is CASSTSGGAIYEQYF.

A remark on this clonotype: An end of the junction does not agree with germline; a read error may underlie this. The CDR3, as DNA: TGTGCCACCAGCGCAGGGGTCGGGGTCGAAAACATTAAGTACTTC. Residues: CATSAGVGVENIKYF. The V gene is TRBV15, the J gene TRBJ2-4, with D possibly TRBD1 on 6 matching bases. The CDR3 has 15 residues. The germline V gene encodes CDR1 LNHNV and CDR2 YYDKDF (reference sequence). Based on the CDR3 plus reference TRBV15 and TRBJ2-4, the full variable domain is DAMVIQNPRYQVTQFGKPVTLSCSQTLNHNVMYWYQQKSSQAPKLLFHYYDKDFNNEADTPDNFQSRRPNTSFCFLDIRSPGLGDTAMYLCATSAGVGVENIKYFGAGTRLSVL.

This clonotype showed up many times. The gene calls are TRBV12-3 or TRBV12-4 and TRBJ1-1; 10 bases are a match to TRBD1. The trim removed 7 bases at V and 7 bases at J, leaving 9 bases unmatched. The CDR3 loop spans 14 amino acids. This chain's CDR3 is CASNTGQGIYEAFF. The CDR3 DNA reads as TGTGCCAGCAACACGGGACAGGGGATCTATGAAGCTTTCTTT.

This clonotype showed up just a few times. The V and J genes are TRBV6-1 and TRBJ1-2, with D uncertain. Germline CDR1 MNHNS, CDR2 SASEGT. This CDR3 has 15 residues. V lost 2 bases, J lost 1 base, and 11 bases lay in between. Here the CDR3 reads CASSELWDINYGYTF. The CDR3, as DNA: TGTGCCAGCAGTGAACTTTGGGATATTAACTATGGCTACACCTTC.

This rearrangement joins TRBV19 to TRBJ1-5; 7 bases are shared with TRBD1. V lost 6 bases and J lost 9; bases outside the gene matches: 14. The germline CDR1 and CDR2 sequences are LNHDA and SQIVND (reference sequence). The CDR3 has 15 amino acids. The CDR3 protein is CASRITGDALGPQHF. The CDR3 nucleotides read TGTGCCAGTAGAATAACAGGGGACGCATTAGGGCCCCAGCATTTT.

This clonotype was seen many times. V gene TRBV10-3 combines with J gene TRBJ2-7; 8 nucleotides align to TRBD1. This CDR3 is 16 amino acids long. Germline assignment: CDR1 ENHRY and CDR2 SYGVKD. The V segment lost 0 bases and the J segment 7 bases; nucleotides outside the gene matches: 11. The CDR3 region is CAISESRGDRRDEQYF. In nucleotides, the CDR3 is TGTGCCATCAGTGAGTCGAGGGGGGACAGGAGGGATGAGCAGTACTTC.

This clonotype was found a few times. The J gene is TRBJ1-6, the V gene TRBV6-1; 7 bases map to TRBD1. This CDR3 comprises 13 residues. Germline trimming cut 6 bases from V and 15 bases from J; bases unmatched to any gene: 11. Germline-derived CDR1 and CDR2 are MNHNS and SASEGT. The CDR3, as DNA: TGTGCCAGCAGCTCCAGCCTGGGGACAGTCCTCCACTTT. This encodes CASSSSLGTVLHF.

This clonotype has more than one count but fewer than ten. The DNA for the CDR3 is TGTGCCAGCAGCGCCCACTACACCGGGGAGCTGTTTTTT. Protein product: CASSAHYTGELFF. The genes are TRBV7-8 and TRBJ2-2; D unclear. V was trimmed by 5 bases and J by 3 bases, leaving 7 bases between them. The CDR3 sequence is 13 residues long. Germline V gene sequence: CDR1 SGHVS, CDR2 FQNEAQ.

The rearrangement links TRBV20-1 to TRBJ2-5; TRBD1 or TRBD2 may be the D gene (5 bases each). The V gene lost 8 bases and the J gene lost 5 bases, with 12 bases spanning the gap. Germline assignment: CDR1 DFQATT and CDR2 SNEGSKA (reference sequence). This CDR3 comprises 11 residues. The CDR3 sequence is CSPGPQETQYF. CDR3 nucleotide sequence: TGCAGTCCGGGACCACAGGAGACCCAGTACTTC.

On this clonotype: A much more abundant neighbour one base away suggests this may be a read error. The genes are TRBV12-3 or TRBV12-4 and TRBJ2-7, with TRBD2 matching over 8 bases. CDR3 length equals 16 residues. The CDR3, as DNA: TGTGCCATCAGTTCCGGAATAGCGGGGCGCCCCTACGAGCAGTACTTC. Encoded protein: CAISSGIAGRPYEQYF.

This clonotype was picked up many times. The chain links TRBV7-2 to TRBJ1-5; D uncertain. This CDR3 has 13 residues. Germline values: CDR1 SGHTA, CDR2 FQGNSA. V was pared by 3 bases and J by 3 bases, with 6 bases between. CDR3 region: CASSFQDNQPQHF. The CDR3 DNA reads as TGTGCCAGCAGCTTCCAGGACAATCAGCCCCAGCATTTT. Filled out from reference TRBV7-2 and TRBJ1-5, the complete variable domain reads GAGVSQSPSNKVTEKGKDVELRCDPISGHTALYWYRQSLGQGLEFLIYFQGNSAPDKSGLPSDRFSAERTGGSVSTLTIQRTQQEDSAVYLCASSFQDNQPQHFGDGTRLSIL.

This clonotype was recorded a few times. V and J are TRBV12-3 or TRBV12-4 and TRBJ1-1; D perhaps matches TRBD1 (5 bases). Trimming took off 6 bases at V and 5 bases at J, with 10 bases between the two ends. The CDR3 contains 12 residues. CDR3 sequence: CASRGPGTEAFF. The CDR3 nucleotides read TGTGCCAGCAGGGGGCCTGGGACTGAAGCTTTCTTT.

In its sample, this clonotype was seen a few times. The V gene is TRBV2, the J gene TRBJ2-7, with a possible D match to TRBD2 (5 bases). This CDR3 comprises 15 residues. Germline-derived CDR1 and CDR2 are SNHLY and FYNNEI. The V gene lost 3 bases and the J gene lost 1 base, with 13 bases spanning the gap. CDR3 in DNA: TGTGCCAGCAGTGAGGAGAGGGCAGAGTCCTACGAGCAGTACTTC. Translation: CASSEERAESYEQYF.

This clonotype was counted many times. V gene TRBV6-5 combines with J gene TRBJ2-7, with D possibly matching TRBD1 (6 bases). The length of the CDR3 is 15 residues. CDR1 is MNHEY, CDR2 SVGAGI, per germline. Trimming took 0 bases from V and 3 from J, leaving 12 bases between them. In DNA, the CDR3 is TGTGCCAGCAGTTACTCGAACAGGGTGGGCTACGAGCAGTACTTC. This translates into CASSYSNRVGYEQYF.

This chain links TRBV30 with TRBJ1-2; maybe TRBD1 (5 bases). The CDR3 has 11 residues. The V gene lost 5 bases and the J gene lost 4 bases, with 8 bases spanning the gap. The germline V gene has CDR1 GTSNPN and CDR2 SVGIG (reference sequence). CDR3 in DNA: TGTGCCTGGGGAAGGGGCTATGGCTACACCTTC. It translates to CAWGRGYGYTF.

Of note for this clonotype: A much bigger clone sits one base away, suggesting this may be a read error. The chain carries TRBV18 and TRBJ2-5; the D gene could be TRBD1 or TRBD2 (5 bases each). Germline values: CDR1 KGHSH, CDR2 LQKENI. CDR3 length: 16 residues. CDR3 DNA: TGTGCCAGCTCACCCCTGGGGGACCTGATGGGAGAGACCGAGTACTTC. Translating it yields CASSPLGDLMGETEYF.

This clonotype was detected ten times or more. The rearrangement joins TRBV2 to TRBJ1-3; weak D call: TRBD1 (6 bases). Trimming stripped 6 bases from V and 4 bases from J, with 19 bases between. CDR1 is SNHLY, CDR2 FYNNEI, per germline. This CDR3 is 16 amino acids long. The CDR3 coding sequence is TGTGCCAGCAGAGTAGGGTCCGCAGGGGACGGAAACACCATATATTTT. Translation gives CASRVGSAGDGNTIYF.

The chain is built from TRBV5-5 and TRBJ1-2; the match to TRBD1 covers 10 bases. Looked up from germline, CDR1 is SGHKS and CDR2 is YYEKEE (reference sequence). The CDR3 extends over 16 amino acids. J lost 2 bases, V lost 4 bases, and 8 bases had no gene match. This CDR3 is CASSLTGTGENYGYTF. The CDR3 DNA follows: TGTGCCAGCAGCCTTACCGGGACAGGGGAGAACTATGGCTACACCTTC.

The DNA of the CDR3 is TGTGCCAGCAGTCCCAGGGGGCTAGCGAGGAGCTCCTACGAGCAGTACTTC. Amino acid sequence: CASSPRGLARSSYEQYF. The J gene is TRBJ2-7, the V gene TRBV27; 8 bases are a match to TRBD1. The CDR3 extends over 17 amino acids. The junction had 12 bases not matched to a gene; V was cut back by 5 bases and J by 0 bases. In germline, CDR1 is MNHEY, CDR2 SMNVEV (reference sequence).

In this sample, this clonotype turned up many times. The CDR3 is CASSLDPGPGNTIYF. CDR3 nucleotide sequence: TGTGCCAGCAGTTTAGATCCAGGGCCTGGAAACACCATATATTTT. This chain links TRBV12-3 or TRBV12-4 with TRBJ1-3, with a weak D call TRBD1 (5 bases). This CDR3 comprises 15 residues. Trimming removed 1 base from V and 2 bases from J, with 9 bases in between.